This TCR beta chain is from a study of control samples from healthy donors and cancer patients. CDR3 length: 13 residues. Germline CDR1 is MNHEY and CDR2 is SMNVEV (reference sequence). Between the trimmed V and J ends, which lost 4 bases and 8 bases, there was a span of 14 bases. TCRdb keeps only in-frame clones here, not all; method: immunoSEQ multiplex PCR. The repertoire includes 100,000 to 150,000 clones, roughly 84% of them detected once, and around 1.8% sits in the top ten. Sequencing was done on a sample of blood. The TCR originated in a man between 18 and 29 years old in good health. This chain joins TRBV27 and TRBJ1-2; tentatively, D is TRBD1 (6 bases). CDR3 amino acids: CASSSTGIKGYTF. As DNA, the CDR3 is TGTGCCAGCAGTTCGACAGGAATAAAGGGCTACACCTTC.